The sequence of this T cell receptor (beta chain) was determined in a study of Ad26.COV2.S vaccination and SARS-CoV-2 variants. Across the study: The donor participated in the COV1001 trial, in its Ad26.COV2.S arm. Regarding the study as a whole: Measurements of TCR breadth and depth may have given underestimates of the total T cell responses. Marked by substantial breadth, spike-specific CD8+ and CD4+ T cell responses were reportedly seen after vaccination.

Sample treatment: over 15 received Ad26.COV2.S at low or high dose, single or two shots; roughly five received placebo; per-sample allocation not given. The study sampled participants on day 63 after the first vaccine or placebo injection. The CDR3 loop spans 15 amino acids. With V trimmed by 4 bases and J by 4 bases, 6 bases remained unmatched. Germline V lookup: CDR1 SQVTM, CDR2 ANQGSEA. Turning to this clone: Its specificity is unknown.

Assay: immunoSEQ multiplex PCR; the TCRdb copy retains only in-frame clones and omits some. The table has fewer than 600,000 clones, 70% to 90% seen once. The sample was peripheral blood, taken in a trial of Ad26.COV2.S vaccine versus placebo. The chain recombines TRBV29-1 with TRBJ1-4, with 10 bases identical to TRBD1. This TCR derives from a person aged 18-60 years who received the Ad26.COV2.S COVID-19 vaccine or a placebo. CDR3 DNA sequence: TGCAGCGTTGCTGGGACAGGGGCCGGTAATGAAAAACTGTTTTTT. The encoded protein is CSVAGTGAGNEKLFF.